Each of the 2 T cell receptor beta chains below was sequenced from the same sample in a study of T cells in Graves' hyperthyroidism and ophthalmopathy. Researchers amplified the TCR beta CDR3 regions from RNA transcripts. HTBI primers drove first-round RT-PCR of the TCR CDR3. TCRdb itself ran the multiplex PCR reads through MiXCR, one entry per CDR3 protein. Of roughly 560,000 distinct CDR3 sequences listed, roughly 15% are singletons. Sequencing was done on a sample of blood. Receptor source: a woman aged 35 to 49 with Graves' ophthalmopathy.

This clonotype was seen ten or more times. This chain joins TRBV6-1 and TRBJ2-2; TRBD1 agrees at 7 bases. The V and J ends lost 7 bases and 4 bases, in that order; junction bases with no gene match: 6. The CDR3 has 14 residues. Germline-derived CDR1 and CDR2 are MNHNS and SASEGT. CDR3 amino acids: CASTNTGVTGELFF. In nucleotides, the CDR3 is TGTGCCAGCACAAATACAGGGGTCACCGGGGAGCTGTTTTTT.

The chain joins TRBV6-5 to TRBJ1-1, with D uncertain. Trimming stripped 0 bases from V and 4 bases from J, with 18 bases between. CDR1 is MNHEY and CDR2 is SVGAGI in the germline V gene. The CDR3 runs to 17 residues. This CDR3 reads CASSYSWAVGPGTEAFF. CDR3 nucleotides: TGTGCCAGCAGTTACTCTTGGGCCGTGGGCCCCGGCACTGAAGCTTTCTTT.